Sequencing of this T cell receptor beta chain was carried out in a study of CD8+CD57+ T cells in acquired aplastic anemia. On the study more broadly: The sorted CD4+ and CD8+ cells yielded an average approximately 3 ug of DNA.

Broader study findings: Overlapping CD8+ CDR3 repertoires of patients and controls contained around 31 shared sequences. With respect to CD8+ Simpson's diversity, patients and controls did not differ significantly.

Notes on this clonotype: Its target is not known.

CDR3 and TCR beta VDJ profiling relied on genomic DNA as the template. MiXCR was run by TCRdb on the reads, yielding one entry per CDR3 protein. The table lists more than 150,000 distinct CDR3 sequences, 40% to 55% of them singletons. The receptor comes from a human donor in good health. Material: sorted CD4+, CD8+, or CD8+CD57+ T cells (not recorded which) from PBMCs.

The CDR3 coding sequence is TGCAGCGTTGGTAGCGGGGGGGCCTATGAGACCCAGTACTTC. Its translation is CSVGSGGAYETQYF. The genes are TRBV29-1 and TRBJ2-5, with 11 bases aligning to TRBD2. This CDR3 region has 14 residues. Germline loops: CDR1 SQVTM, CDR2 ANQGSEA. J lost 5 bases, V lost 4 bases, and 6 bases had no gene match.